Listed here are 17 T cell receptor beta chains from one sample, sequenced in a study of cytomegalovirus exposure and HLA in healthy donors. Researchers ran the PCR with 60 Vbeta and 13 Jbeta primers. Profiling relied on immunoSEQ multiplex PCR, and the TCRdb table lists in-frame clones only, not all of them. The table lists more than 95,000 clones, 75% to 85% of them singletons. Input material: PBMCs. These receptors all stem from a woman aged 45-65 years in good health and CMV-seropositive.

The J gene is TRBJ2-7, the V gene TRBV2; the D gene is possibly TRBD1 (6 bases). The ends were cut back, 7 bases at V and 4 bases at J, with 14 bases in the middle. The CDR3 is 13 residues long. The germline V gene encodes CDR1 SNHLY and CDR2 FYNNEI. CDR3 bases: TGTGCCAGCAATATTCACAGGGAGTACGAGCAGTACTTC. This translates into CASNIHREYEQYF.

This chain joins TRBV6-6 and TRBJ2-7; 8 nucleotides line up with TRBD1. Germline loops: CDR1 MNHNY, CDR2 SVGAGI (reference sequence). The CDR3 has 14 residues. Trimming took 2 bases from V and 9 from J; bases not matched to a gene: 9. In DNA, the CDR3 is TGTGCCAGCAGTTACCAGGGGGCATGGCTTGGGCAGTACTTC. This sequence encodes CASSYQGAWLGQYF.

The DNA for the CDR3 is TGTGCCAGCATTAAGGAGGCGAAAAATTCACCCCTCCACTTT. Its translation: CASIKEAKNSPLHF. This chain links TRBV6-1 with TRBJ1-6, with D unclear. Between the trimmed V and J ends, which lost 7 bases and 7 bases, there was a span of 14 bases. Germline V gene sequence: CDR1 MNHNS, CDR2 SASEGT. The CDR3 is 14 amino acids.

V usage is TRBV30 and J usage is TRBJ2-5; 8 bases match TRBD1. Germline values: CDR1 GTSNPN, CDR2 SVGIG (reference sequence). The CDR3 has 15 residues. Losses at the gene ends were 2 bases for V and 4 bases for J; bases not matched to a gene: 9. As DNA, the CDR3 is TGTGCCTGGAGTCCATTCACAGGGGGAGGAGAGACCCAGTACTTC. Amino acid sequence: CAWSPFTGGGETQYF.

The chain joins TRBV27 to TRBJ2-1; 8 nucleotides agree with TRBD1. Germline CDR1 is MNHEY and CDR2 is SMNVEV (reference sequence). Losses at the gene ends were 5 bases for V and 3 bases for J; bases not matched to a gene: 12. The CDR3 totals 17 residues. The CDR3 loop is CASSPNGQGWNYNEQFF. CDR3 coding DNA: TGTGCCAGCAGTCCCAACGGACAGGGTTGGAACTACAATGAGCAGTTCTTC.

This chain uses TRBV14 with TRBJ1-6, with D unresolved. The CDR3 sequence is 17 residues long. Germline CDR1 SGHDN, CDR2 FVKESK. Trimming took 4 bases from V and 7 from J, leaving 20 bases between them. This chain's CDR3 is CASSPKRGGLGNSPLHF. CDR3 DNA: TGTGCCAGCAGCCCGAAGCGTGGAGGTTTAGGAAATTCACCCCTCCACTTT.

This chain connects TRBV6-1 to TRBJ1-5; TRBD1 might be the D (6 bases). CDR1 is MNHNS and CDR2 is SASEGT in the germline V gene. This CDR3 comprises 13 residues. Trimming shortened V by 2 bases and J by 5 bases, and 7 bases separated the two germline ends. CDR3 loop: CASSETGHQPQHF. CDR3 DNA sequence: TGTGCCAGCAGTGAAACAGGGCATCAGCCCCAGCATTTT.

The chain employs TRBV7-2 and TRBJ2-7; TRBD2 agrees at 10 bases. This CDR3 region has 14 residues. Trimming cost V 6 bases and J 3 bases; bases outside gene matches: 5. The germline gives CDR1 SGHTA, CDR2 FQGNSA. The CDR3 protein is CASSQSGGDYEQYF. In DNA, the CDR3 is TGTGCCAGCAGTCAAAGCGGGGGGGACTACGAGCAGTACTTC.

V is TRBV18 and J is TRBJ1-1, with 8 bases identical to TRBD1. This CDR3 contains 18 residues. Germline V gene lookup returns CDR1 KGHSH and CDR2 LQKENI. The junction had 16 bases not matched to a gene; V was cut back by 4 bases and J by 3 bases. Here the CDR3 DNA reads TGTGCCAGCTCACAAATTTTCCAAACACAGGGGGGGGACACTGAAGCTTTCTTT. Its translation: CASSQIFQTQGGDTEAFF.

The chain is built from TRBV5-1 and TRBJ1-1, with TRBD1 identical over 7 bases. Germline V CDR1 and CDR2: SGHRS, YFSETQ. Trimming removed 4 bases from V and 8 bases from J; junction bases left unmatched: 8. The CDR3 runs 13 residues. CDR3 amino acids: CASSEGQAEEAFF. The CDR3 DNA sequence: TGCGCCAGCAGCGAAGGACAGGCCGAAGAAGCTTTCTTT.

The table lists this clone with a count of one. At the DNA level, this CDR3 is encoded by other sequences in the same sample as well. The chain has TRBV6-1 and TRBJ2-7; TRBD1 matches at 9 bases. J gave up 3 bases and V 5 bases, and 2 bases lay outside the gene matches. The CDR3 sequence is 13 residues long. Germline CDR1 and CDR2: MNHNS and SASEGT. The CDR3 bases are TGTGCCAGCAGTCCGACAGGGGGCTACGAGCAGTACTTC. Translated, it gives CASSPTGGYEQYF.

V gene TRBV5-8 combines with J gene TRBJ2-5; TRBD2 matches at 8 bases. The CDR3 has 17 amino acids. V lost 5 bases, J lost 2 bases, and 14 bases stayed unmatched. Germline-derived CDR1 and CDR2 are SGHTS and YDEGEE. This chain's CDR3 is CASSPGRGWTIQETQYF. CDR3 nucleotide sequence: TGTGCCAGCAGTCCCGGGAGGGGCTGGACAATTCAAGAGACCCAGTACTTC.

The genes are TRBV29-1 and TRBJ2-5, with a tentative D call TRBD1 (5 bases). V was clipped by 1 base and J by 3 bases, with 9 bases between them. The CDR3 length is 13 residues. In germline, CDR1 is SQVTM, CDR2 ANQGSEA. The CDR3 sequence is CSVEARQKETQYF. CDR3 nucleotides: TGCAGCGTTGAAGCGCGACAGAAAGAGACCCAGTACTTC.

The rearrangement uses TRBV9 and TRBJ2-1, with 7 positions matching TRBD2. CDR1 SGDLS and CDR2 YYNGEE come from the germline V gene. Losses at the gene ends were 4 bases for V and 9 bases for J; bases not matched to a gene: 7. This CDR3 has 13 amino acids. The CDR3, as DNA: TGTGCCAGCAGCCCCCGGGAGGCGGGTGAGCAGTTCTTC. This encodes CASSPREAGEQFF.

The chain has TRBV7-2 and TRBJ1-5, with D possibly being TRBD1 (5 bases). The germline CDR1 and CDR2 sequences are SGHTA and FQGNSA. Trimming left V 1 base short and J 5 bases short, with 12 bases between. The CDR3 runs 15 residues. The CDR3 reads CASSLGGSIHQPQHF. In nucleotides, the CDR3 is TGTGCCAGCAGCTTAGGGGGCTCTATTCATCAGCCCCAGCATTTT. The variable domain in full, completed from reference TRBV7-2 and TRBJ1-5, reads GAGVSQSPSNKVTEKGKDVELRCDPISGHTALYWYRQSLGQGLEFLIYFQGNSAPDKSGLPSDRFSAERTGGSVSTLTIQRTQQEDSAVYLCASSLGGSIHQPQHFGDGTRLSIL.

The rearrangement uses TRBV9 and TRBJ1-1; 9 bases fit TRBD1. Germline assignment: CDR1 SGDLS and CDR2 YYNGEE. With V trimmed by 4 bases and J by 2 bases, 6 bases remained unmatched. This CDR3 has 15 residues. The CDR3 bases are TGTGCCAGCAGCCCCGAGGACAGGGGAAACACTGAAGCTTTCTTT. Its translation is CASSPEDRGNTEAFF.

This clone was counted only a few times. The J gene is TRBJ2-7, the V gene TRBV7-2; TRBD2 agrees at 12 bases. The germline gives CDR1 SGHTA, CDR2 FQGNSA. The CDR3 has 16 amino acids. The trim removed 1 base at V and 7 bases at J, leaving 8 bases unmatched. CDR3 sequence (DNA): TGTGCCAGCAGCTTAGAAGGGACTAGCGGGTGGAGTGAGCAGTACTTC. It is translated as CASSLEGTSGWSEQYF.